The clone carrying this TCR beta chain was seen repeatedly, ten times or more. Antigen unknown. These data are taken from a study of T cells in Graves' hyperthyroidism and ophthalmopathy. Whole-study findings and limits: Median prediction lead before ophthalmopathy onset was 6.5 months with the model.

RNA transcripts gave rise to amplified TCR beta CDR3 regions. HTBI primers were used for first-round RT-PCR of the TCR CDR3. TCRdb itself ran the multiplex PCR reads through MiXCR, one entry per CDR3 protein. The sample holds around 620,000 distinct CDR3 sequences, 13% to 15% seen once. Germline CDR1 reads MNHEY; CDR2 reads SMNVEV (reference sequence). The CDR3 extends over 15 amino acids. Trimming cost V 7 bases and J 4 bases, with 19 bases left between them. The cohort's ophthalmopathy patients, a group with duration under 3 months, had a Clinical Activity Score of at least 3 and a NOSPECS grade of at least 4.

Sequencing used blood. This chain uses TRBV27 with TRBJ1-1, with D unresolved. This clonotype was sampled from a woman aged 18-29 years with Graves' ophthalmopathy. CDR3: CASIQVPGFGTEAFF. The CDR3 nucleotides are TGTGCCAGCATCCAAGTTCCGGGCTTCGGCACTGAAGCTTTCTTT.